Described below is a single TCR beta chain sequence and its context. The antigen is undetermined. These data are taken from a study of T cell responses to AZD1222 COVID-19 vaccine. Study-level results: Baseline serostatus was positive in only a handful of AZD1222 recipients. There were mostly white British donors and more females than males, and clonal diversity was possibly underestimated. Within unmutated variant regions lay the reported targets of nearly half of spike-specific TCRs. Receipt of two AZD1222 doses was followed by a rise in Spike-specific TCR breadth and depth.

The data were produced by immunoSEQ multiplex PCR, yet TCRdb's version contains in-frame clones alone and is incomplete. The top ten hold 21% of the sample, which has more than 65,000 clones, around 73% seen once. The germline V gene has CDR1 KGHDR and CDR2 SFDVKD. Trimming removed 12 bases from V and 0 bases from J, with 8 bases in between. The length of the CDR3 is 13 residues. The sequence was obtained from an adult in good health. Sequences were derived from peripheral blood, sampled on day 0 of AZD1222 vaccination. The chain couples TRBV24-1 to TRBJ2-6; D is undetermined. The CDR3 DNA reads TGTGCCTCCCAGCCCTCTGGGGCCAACGTCCTGACTTTC. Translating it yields CASQPSGANVLTF.